The 17 T cell receptor beta chains presented below share a single source sample, sequenced in a study of blood T cell repertoires in COVID-19. Using immunoSEQ multiplex PCR, the repertoire was profiled, and TCRdb retains in-frame clones only, with some absent. Of fewer than 450,000 clones in the sample, less than 90% were seen once. Sequenced input: PBMCs or T cells enriched from blood (not recorded which). All receptors come from a woman in her thirties who had recovered from COVID-19.

The rearrangement uses TRBV18 and TRBJ1-2; D is perhaps TRBD1 (6 bases). V lost 3 bases to trimming and J lost 6 bases, with 20 bases between them. From germline, CDR1 is KGHSH and CDR2 LQKENI. This CDR3 is built from 16 residues. The CDR3 here is CASSPRAGGELDGYTF. DNA for the CDR3: TGTGCCAGCTCACCCAGAGCGGGGGGCGAATTAGATGGCTACACCTTC.

This chain links TRBV5-1 with TRBJ2-6, with D hard to call. Germline V gene data show CDR1 as SGHRS and CDR2 as YFSETQ. The CDR3 is 15 amino acids. Trimming left V 2 bases short and J 0 bases short, with 6 bases between. Written as DNA, the CDR3 is TGCGCCAGCAGCTTATACACCTCTGGGGCCAACGTCCTGACTTTC. Translated: CASSLYTSGANVLTF. The variable domain in full, with the rest retrieved from reference TRBV5-1 and TRBJ2-6, is KAGVTQTPRYLIKTRGQQVTLSCSPISGHRSVSWYQQTPGQGLQFLFEYFSETQRNKGNFPGRFSGRQFSNSRSEMNVSTLELGDSALYLCASSLYTSGANVLTFGAGSRLTVL.

The chain is built from TRBV9 and TRBJ2-2; 13 nucleotides align to TRBD2. This CDR3 comprises 17 residues. The trim removed 2 bases at V and 6 bases at J, leaving 7 bases unmatched. Per germline, CDR1 SGDLS and CDR2 YYNGEE. This chain's CDR3 is CASSVTSGGAEAGELFF. For the CDR3, the DNA is TGTGCCAGCAGCGTTACTAGCGGGGGGGCGGAGGCCGGGGAGCTGTTTTTT.

The genes are TRBV6-5 and TRBJ2-7; 7 nucleotides match TRBD1. Germline CDR1 MNHEY, CDR2 SVGAGI. With V trimmed by 5 bases and J by 3 bases, 7 bases remained unmatched. This CDR3 comprises 14 residues. CDR3 residues: CASSPRTGGYEQYF. The DNA for the CDR3 is TGTGCCAGCAGTCCCAGGACAGGAGGCTACGAGCAGTACTTC.

This clone came up a few times. This chain joins TRBV5-1 and TRBJ1-2; TRBD1 matches at 7 bases. This CDR3 comprises 18 residues. In germline, CDR1 is SGHRS, CDR2 YFSETQ. V gave up 0 bases and J gave up 3 bases; unmatched junction bases: 14. Written as DNA, the CDR3 is TGCGCCAGCAGCTTGGGCTACCTAGGGGACAGCCCTGACTATGGCTACACCTTC. Its protein product is CASSLGYLGDSPDYGYTF.

This clone was counted only a few times. The V and J genes are TRBV3-1 (or the pseudogene TRBV3-2) and TRBJ1-6, with D hard to call. Trimming removed 1 base at V and 10 bases at J, with 17 bases between. This CDR3 spans 16 amino acids. Per germline, CDR1 LGHDT and CDR2 YNNKEL (reference sequence). CDR3 sequence reads: CASSQVPRTGGSPLHF. CDR3 DNA: TGTGCCAGCAGCCAAGTTCCCCGGACGGGAGGATCACCCCTCCACTTT.

The chain has TRBV30 and TRBJ1-5; D perhaps matches TRBD1 (5 bases). Trimming took off 3 bases at V and 2 bases at J, with 14 bases between the two ends. Germline CDR1 reads GTSNPN; CDR2 reads SVGIG (reference sequence). This CDR3 has 15 amino acids. Here the CDR3 reads CAWSFGGVGNQPQHF. The DNA for the CDR3 is TGTGCCTGGAGCTTTGGGGGGGTTGGCAATCAGCCCCAGCATTTT.

The V and J genes are TRBV12-5 and TRBJ2-1; 10 nucleotides align to TRBD2. There are 18 residues in the CDR3. After removal of 1 base from V and 0 bases from J, the junction contained 6 bases not matched to a gene. CDR1 is LGHNT and CDR2 is FRNRAP in the germline V gene. The CDR3 nucleotides read TGTGCTAGTGGTTTGGCAACTAGCGGGGACAGCTCCTACAATGAGCAGTTCTTC. Translation: CASGLATSGDSSYNEQFF.

The CDR3 DNA is TGTGCCAGCTCGAGGGCATCTGATGGCTACACCTTC. This codes for CASSRASDGYTF. The J gene is TRBJ1-2, the V gene TRBV2; D unclear. Trimming took off 8 bases at V and 6 bases at J, with 13 bases between the two ends. This CDR3 is 12 amino acids long. Germline CDR1 SNHLY, CDR2 FYNNEI.

The DNA for the CDR3 is TGTGCCAGCAGTTACATCCCCCGAGCGGGCAATCAGCCCCAGCATTTT. This gives the protein CASSYIPRAGNQPQHF. This rearrangement joins TRBV6-5 to TRBJ1-5; unclear D gene. Trimming stripped 2 bases from V and 2 bases from J, with 13 bases between. The germline V gene encodes CDR1 MNHEY and CDR2 SVGAGI. The CDR3 sequence is 16 residues long.

In DNA, the CDR3 is TGTGCCATCAGGACAGGGCTAGGGCCCCAGCATTTT. This translates into CAIRTGLGPQHF. The gene calls are TRBV10-3 and TRBJ1-5; 7 positions match TRBD1. V dropped 6 bases and J dropped 9; count of bases not matched to a gene: 5. CDR3 length: 12 amino acids. CDR1 and CDR2 (germline): ENHRY, SYGVKD.

The V gene is TRBV5-4, the J gene TRBJ1-6; 9 bases line up with TRBD1. Germline CDR1 reads SGHNT; CDR2 reads YYREEE (reference sequence). The ends lost 4 bases at V and 3 bases at J; junction bases unmatched: 2. The CDR3 has 15 amino acids. This chain's CDR3 is CASSQTGGYNSPLHF. DNA for the CDR3: TGTGCCAGCAGCCAGACAGGGGGCTATAATTCACCCCTCCACTTT.

The rearrangement links TRBV5-1 to TRBJ2-5, with 10 bases matching TRBD1. J was trimmed by 5 bases and V by 5 bases; bases with no gene match: 9. The CDR3 length is 15 residues. The germline V gene encodes CDR1 SGHRS and CDR2 YFSETQ. CDR3: CASRKNPGQGETQYF. In DNA form, the CDR3 reads TGCGCCAGCAGAAAGAATCCGGGACAGGGGGAGACCCAGTACTTC. Supplemented by reference TRBV5-1 and TRBJ2-5, the full variable domain reads KAGVTQTPRYLIKTRGQQVTLSCSPISGHRSVSWYQQTPGQGLQFLFEYFSETQRNKGNFPGRFSGRQFSNSRSEMNVSTLELGDSALYLCASRKNPGQGETQYFGPGTRLLVL.

This sequence joins TRBV7-2 and TRBJ1-5; no firm D call. This CDR3 comprises 17 residues. V dropped 1 base and J dropped 0 bases, with 13 bases sitting between them. Germline values: CDR1 SGHTA, CDR2 FQGNSA. CDR3 DNA sequence: TGTGCCAGCAGCTTAGGGTCAGGTGTTTATAGCAATCAGCCCCAGCATTTT. Translated, it gives CASSLGSGVYSNQPQHF.

The chain employs TRBV3-1 (or the pseudogene TRBV3-2) and TRBJ2-7; maybe TRBD1 (5 bases). V lost 1 base and J lost 7, with 8 bases in between. This CDR3 contains 12 residues. The V gene's germline CDR1 is LGHDT and CDR2 YNNKEL (reference sequence). The CDR3 loop reads CASSQGNREQYF. The DNA of the CDR3 is TGTGCCAGCAGCCAAGGGAACAGGGAGCAGTACTTC.

V and J are TRBV4-1 and TRBJ1-2, with TRBD1 identical over 10 bases. The germline gives CDR1 MGHRA, CDR2 YSYEKL. CDR3 size: 15 residues. Unmatched junction bases numbered 10, after V lost 1 base and J lost 11 bases. DNA for the CDR3: TGCGCCAGCAGCCAAGCCCGGGACAGGGGAGCGGTTTACACCTTC. This codes for CASSQARDRGAVYTF.

This clone occurred a few times. The junction departs from the called germline gene at one end, perhaps through a read error. The chain combines TRBV18 with TRBJ1-2; TRBD1 matches 7 bases. Per germline, CDR1 KGHSH and CDR2 LQKENI. This CDR3 has 16 amino acids. The DNA for the CDR3 is TGTGCCAGCTCGCCACCGGGACAGACCTTTAACTATGGCTACACCTTC. Protein sequence: CASSPPGQTFNYGYTF. Together with reference TRBV18 and TRBJ1-2, the CDR3 gives the full variable domain: NAGVMQNPRHLVRRRGQEARLRCSPMKGHSHVYWYRQLPEEGLKFMVYLQKENIIDESGMPKERFSAEFPKEGPSILRIQQVVRGDSAAYFCASSPPGQTFNYGYTFGSGTRLTVV.